Listed here is a single TCR beta chain. Its antigen remains unidentified. Base qualities were left out, and no much larger clone turns up one base away. This entry belongs to a study of blood T cell repertoires in COVID-19 (dated by TCRdb to between 2020 and 2021). With regard to the full study: Samples from collaborators originated in the United States, Italy and Spain and spanned both the acute and convalescent phases of COVID-19. The material from the prospective study consisted of cDNA or gDNA derived from T cells, B-cell-depleted T cells, or PBMCs. Deeply sampled blood TCRbeta repertoires from subjects exposed to, actively infected with, or recovered from COVID-19 were included in the dataset. The repertoires were released in a freely available public database intended as a resource for research on the immune response to SARS-CoV-2. The samples were drawn from two sources: the first 160 participants of the ongoing ImmuneRACE study, and fewer than 1,500 subjects contributed by 6 global collaborators. The sample metadata nearly always contained a de-identified subject ID, COVID-19 status, age in years and sex. Where available, HLA class I and class II types were obtained from metadata supplied by the sample provider rather than from assay-based typing.

Participants in the prospective study were aged about 18 to 95 years, lived in under 30 United States geographic areas, and enrolled through a virtual design. In the prospective study, participants were assigned to cohorts based on the clinical history participants reported in a screening survey and a study questionnaire. For ImmuneRACE Cohort 3, a participant was defined as recovered based on two consecutive negative NP/OP PCR tests, clearance by a healthcare professional, or resolution of symptoms. In the prospective study, mobile phlebotomists collected whole blood, serum and a nasopharyngeal or oropharyngeal swab from each participant. Participants in the prospective study had the option to provide additional blood draws and questionnaires over an approximately 2-month period. Prospective study blood samples were shipped either frozen or at room temperature before DNA extraction. Study-wide findings and limitations: The quantity of clinical and demographic metadata differed by source and by participant and was supplied without curation.

TCRbeta CDR3 regions were amplified from genomic DNA using the immunoSEQ Assay, a bias-controlled multiplex PCR. The authors' pipeline ran thus. Nucleated cell counts per sample were estimated from amplification of reference gene primers within the assay. To quantify the absolute abundance of each unique TCRbeta CDR3 rearrangement, sequence reads were collapsed and filtered. For each sample, productive Simpson clonality was calculated as the square root of Simpson's diversity index across productive rearrangements. TCRdb took over this immuneACCESS table, retaining in-frame rearrangements with V and J assigned. Such tables are incomplete; in checked studies, under half of the missing clones stem from an unresolved V gene, and the remainder is unexplained. The V and J calls and clone size come from that table; D and trimming were worked out from the DNA. In this sample the table shows roughly 280,000 clones, approximately 89% of which occur a single time. The top ten constitute roughly 1.9% of the sample.

The CDR3 covers 13 residues, taking in both the cysteine and the phenylalanine. Only the CDR3 portion is preserved as DNA: 39 bases, with reading frame beginning at the first base. Relative to germline, V is missing 6 bases and J is missing 4 bases, with 3 bases of the junction outside any gene match. Here the chain combines TRBV12-3 or TRBV12-4 and TRBJ1-5, with 7 bases in between that match TRBD1. The sequenced sample was PBMCs or T cells enriched from blood (not recorded which). This clonotype was obtained from a woman aged 55-75 years who had recovered from COVID-19. In nucleotides, the sequence is TGTGCCAGCAGGCGGACAGGTAATCAGCCCCAGCATTTT. This is translated as CASRRTGNQPQHF.